The rows below give T cell receptor beta chains drawn from one sample of a study of cytomegalovirus exposure and HLA in healthy donors. Measured with immunoSEQ multiplex PCR; TCRdb has only the in-frame clones, and not every one. In the table there are about 110,000 clones, around nine tenths of which are singletons. Sequenced input: PBMCs. The receptor set was obtained from a young woman in good health and CMV-seropositive. Both conserved end residues are part of each CDR3. The D gene is left open where the match is weak. Only some rows state a clone size, as once, few, many or a class for expanded clones.

clone size: .; D gene: .; V gene: TRBV7-2; J gene: TRBJ1-1; CDR3 DNA: TGTGCCAGCAGCGTGAAGATGGGGAGATTCACTGAAGCTTTCTTT; CDR3 protein: CASSVKMGRFTEAFF
clone size: .; D gene: .; V gene: TRBV6-6; J gene: TRBJ2-3; CDR3 DNA: TGTGCCAGTCAAGTTACTCGAGTAGCGGCAGATACGCAGTATTTT; CDR3 protein: CASQVTRVAADTQYF
clone size: once; D gene: TRBD1; V gene: TRBV19; J gene: TRBJ1-1; CDR3 DNA: TGTGCCAGTACCCTGAGGGGGCTAAACACTGAAGCTTTCTTT; CDR3 protein: CASTLRGLNTEAFF
clone size: .; D gene: TRBD2; V gene: TRBV27; J gene: TRBJ2-5; CDR3 DNA: TGTGCCAGCAGCGACCGGGGTGGTAGCGGGGGGCGGGAGACCCAGTACTTC; CDR3 protein: CASSDRGGSGGRETQYF
clone size: .; D gene: .; V gene: TRBV28; J gene: TRBJ1-2; CDR3 DNA: TGTGCCAGCAGTTCTCTCCAGGGGTGGGGATATGGCTACACCTTC; CDR3 protein: CASSSLQGWGYGYTF
clone size: .; D gene: .; V gene: TRBV20-1; J gene: TRBJ1-2; CDR3 DNA: TGCAGTGCCGACGGGGGGGGCGGCTACACCTTC; CDR3 protein: CSADGGGGYTF
clone size: .; D gene: TRBD1; V gene: TRBV7-9; J gene: TRBJ1-2; CDR3 DNA: TGTGCCAGCAGCCGGGACAGCGGTAACTATGGCTACACCTTC; CDR3 protein: CASSRDSGNYGYTF
clone size: .; D gene: TRBD2; V gene: TRBV10-3; J gene: TRBJ2-1; CDR3 DNA: TGTGCCATCGGGATAGCGGGCAGTGAGCAGTTCTTC; CDR3 protein: CAIGIAGSEQFF
clone size: few; D gene: TRBD2; V gene: TRBV19; J gene: TRBJ2-1; CDR3 DNA: TGTGCCAGTAGTAGGCTAGCGGACTACAATGAGCAGTTCTTC; CDR3 protein: CASSRLADYNEQFF
clone size: .; D gene: .; V gene: TRBV29-1; J gene: TRBJ2-5; CDR3 DNA: TGCAGCGTTTCCACGAACGAGGGAGAGACCCAGTACTTC; CDR3 protein: CSVSTNEGETQYF
clone size: .; D gene: .; V gene: TRBV11-1; J gene: TRBJ2-1; CDR3 DNA: TGTGCCAGCAGCACAGGGGTAGCGGAGAGCTCCTACAATGAGCAGTTCTTC; CDR3 protein: CASSTGVAESSYNEQFF
clone size: .; D gene: .; V gene: TRBV7-2; J gene: TRBJ2-3; CDR3 DNA: TGTGCCAGCAGCTTAGGGGGGACTGGTACGCAGTATTTT; CDR3 protein: CASSLGGTGTQYF
clone size: .; D gene: TRBD1; V gene: TRBV29-1; J gene: TRBJ2-1; CDR3 DNA: TGCAGCACCAGAATCATGACAGGGGTTAATGAGCAGTTCTTC; CDR3 protein: CSTRIMTGVNEQFF
clone size: .; D gene: .; V gene: TRBV10-2; J gene: TRBJ2-1; CDR3 DNA: TGCGCCAGCAGTGAGTCGCGGCTGGGGGGTGAGCAGTTCTTC; CDR3 protein: CASSESRLGGEQFF
clone size: once; D gene: .; V gene: TRBV28; J gene: TRBJ2-1; CDR3 DNA: TGTGCCAGCAGTTTAGGTCCAGGGGTGTTCTACAATGAGCAGTTCTTC; CDR3 protein: CASSLGPGVFYNEQFF
clone size: .; D gene: .; V gene: TRBV6-1; J gene: TRBJ1-2; CDR3 DNA: TGTGCCAGCAGTGAAAATTACGGGGTTGGAGGCTACACCTTC; CDR3 protein: CASSENYGVGGYTF
clone size: .; D gene: TRBD2; V gene: TRBV9; J gene: TRBJ2-3; CDR3 DNA: TGTGCCAGCAGCGTAGTGGCTAGCGGGATGGATACGCAGTATTTT; CDR3 protein: CASSVVASGMDTQYF
clone size: once; D gene: .; V gene: TRBV25-1; J gene: TRBJ2-2; CDR3 DNA: TGTGCCAGCAGTGTAGAGGGGAACACCGGGGAGCTGTTTTTT; CDR3 protein: CASSVEGNTGELFF
clone size: once; D gene: TRBD2; V gene: TRBV5-1; J gene: TRBJ2-7; CDR3 DNA: TGCGCCAGCAGGGGGGCCGGGACTAGTAGTAACGAGCAGTACTTC; CDR3 protein: CASRGAGTSSNEQYF
clone size: once; D gene: .; V gene: TRBV2; J gene: TRBJ2-5; CDR3 DNA: TGTGCCAGCAGTAATACAGGGACAGAGACCCAGTACTTC; CDR3 protein: CASSNTGTETQYF
clone size: .; D gene: .; V gene: TRBV4-3; J gene: TRBJ1-2; CDR3 DNA: TGCGCCAGCAGCCAAGCCGACAGCGCTAACTATGGCTACACCTTC; CDR3 protein: CASSQADSANYGYTF
clone size: .; D gene: .; V gene: TRBV28; J gene: TRBJ2-5; CDR3 DNA: TGTGCCAGCAGTTTAGCTTCTCTAAATATCGAGACCCAGTACTTC; CDR3 protein: CASSLASLNIETQYF
clone size: few; D gene: .; V gene: TRBV5-6; J gene: TRBJ1-1; CDR3 DNA: TGTGCCAGCAGTTCCAAGAACACTGAAGCTTTCTTT; CDR3 protein: CASSSKNTEAFF
clone size: .; D gene: .; V gene: TRBV9; J gene: TRBJ2-2; CDR3 DNA: TGTGCCAGCAGCGTAGAGCCCAGGCCTTTGGGGGAGCTGTTTTTT; CDR3 protein: CASSVEPRPLGELFF
clone size: .; D gene: .; V gene: TRBV29-1; J gene: TRBJ2-1; CDR3 DNA: TGCAGCGTTCCCTACTATGGCAATGAGCAGTTCTTC; CDR3 protein: CSVPYYGNEQFF
clone size: .; D gene: .; V gene: TRBV13; J gene: TRBJ1-1; CDR3 DNA: TGTGCCAGCAGCTTAAAGCTGCACACTGAAGCTTTCTTT; CDR3 protein: CASSLKLHTEAFF
clone size: few; D gene: .; V gene: TRBV28; J gene: TRBJ2-7; CDR3 DNA: TGTGCCAGCAGTTCGTTCCAAGGGGCCAAATTCTCCTACGAGCAGTACTTC; CDR3 protein: CASSSFQGAKFSYEQYF
clone size: .; D gene: .; V gene: TRBV28; J gene: TRBJ2-5; CDR3 DNA: TGTGCCAGCAGTAGACCGACAGGAAAAGAGACCCAGTACTTC; CDR3 protein: CASSRPTGKETQYF
clone size: .; D gene: TRBD1; V gene: TRBV12-5; J gene: TRBJ2-7; CDR3 DNA: TGTGCTAGTGGTTTGGTACTAGGGCAGGGGGCGGGGGAGCAGTACTTC; CDR3 protein: CASGLVLGQGAGEQYF
clone size: .; D gene: .; V gene: TRBV4-2; J gene: TRBJ1-5; CDR3 DNA: TGTGCCAGCAGCCAAGATAGGGGGGGGCTGGGAAATCAGCCCCAGCATTTT; CDR3 protein: CASSQDRGGLGNQPQHF
clone size: .; D gene: TRBD2; V gene: TRBV30; J gene: TRBJ2-1; CDR3 DNA: TGTGCCTGGAGGGGACTAGCGGGTTCTTACAATGAGCAGTTCTTC; CDR3 protein: CAWRGLAGSYNEQFF
clone size: .; D gene: TRBD2; V gene: TRBV5-1; J gene: TRBJ2-2; CDR3 DNA: TGCGCCAGGAGACTAGCGGACACCGGGGAGCTGTTTTTT; CDR3 protein: CARRLADTGELFF
clone size: .; D gene: .; V gene: TRBV7-2; J gene: TRBJ2-5; CDR3 DNA: TGTGCCAGCAGCTTAGCGCCGTTCCGGGGGGCCGGGGAGACCCAGTACTTC; CDR3 protein: CASSLAPFRGAGETQYF
clone size: .; D gene: TRBD1; V gene: TRBV5-1; J gene: TRBJ1-2; CDR3 DNA: TGCGCCAGTCGCCGGGACAGCCTAGGCTACACCTTC; CDR3 protein: CASRRDSLGYTF
clone size: .; D gene: TRBD1; V gene: TRBV6-5; J gene: TRBJ1-4; CDR3 DNA: TGTGCCAGCAGGCCCCTACAGGGGGCGGATGAAAAACTGTTTTTT; CDR3 protein: CASRPLQGADEKLFF
clone size: .; D gene: .; V gene: TRBV6-1; J gene: TRBJ1-5; CDR3 DNA: TGTGCCAGCGCCGGGGGGCATCAGCCCCAGCATTTT; CDR3 protein: CASAGGHQPQHF
clone size: .; D gene: TRBD2; V gene: TRBV5-1; J gene: TRBJ2-1; CDR3 DNA: TGCGCCAGCAGCTTGGGACTAGCGGGAGGCCCGAGCTCCTACAATGAGCAGTTCTTC; CDR3 protein: CASSLGLAGGPSSYNEQFF
clone size: once; D gene: .; V gene: TRBV15; J gene: TRBJ2-7; CDR3 DNA: TGTGCCACCAGCAGAGAAGGGCGGGACGAGCAGTACTTC; CDR3 protein: CATSREGRDEQYF
clone size: .; D gene: TRBD2; V gene: TRBV27; J gene: TRBJ2-1; CDR3 DNA: TGTGCCAGCGGAGCGGGAGTTTGGCATGAGCAGTTCTTC; CDR3 protein: CASGAGVWHEQFF
clone size: .; D gene: TRBD2; V gene: TRBV29-1; J gene: TRBJ2-3; CDR3 DNA: TGCAGCGCATCCCAGTCTAGCGGGGGGGCAGGAACGCAGTATTTT; CDR3 protein: CSASQSSGGAGTQYF
clone size: .; D gene: .; V gene: TRBV27; J gene: TRBJ2-1; CDR3 DNA: TGTGCCAGCAGTCTAAGAGGCGGGTACAATGAGCAGTTCTTC; CDR3 protein: CASSLRGGYNEQFF
clone size: .; D gene: .; V gene: TRBV5-6; J gene: TRBJ2-1; CDR3 DNA: TGTGCCAGCAGCTTGTTCTTGAGGGCCAGTCGTTGGAATGAGCAGTTCTTC; CDR3 protein: CASSLFLRASRWNEQFF